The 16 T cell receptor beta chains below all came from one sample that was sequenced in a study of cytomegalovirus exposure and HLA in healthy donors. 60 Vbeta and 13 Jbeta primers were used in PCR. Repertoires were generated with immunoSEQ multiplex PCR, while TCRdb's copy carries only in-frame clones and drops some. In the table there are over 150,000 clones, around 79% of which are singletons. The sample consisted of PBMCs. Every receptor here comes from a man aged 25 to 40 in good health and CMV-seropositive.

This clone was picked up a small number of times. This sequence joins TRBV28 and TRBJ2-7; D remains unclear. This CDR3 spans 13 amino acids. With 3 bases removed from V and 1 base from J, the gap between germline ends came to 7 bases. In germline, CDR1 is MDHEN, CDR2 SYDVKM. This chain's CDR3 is CASSFAGSYEQYF. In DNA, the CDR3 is TGTGCCAGCAGTTTTGCAGGTTCCTACGAGCAGTACTTC.

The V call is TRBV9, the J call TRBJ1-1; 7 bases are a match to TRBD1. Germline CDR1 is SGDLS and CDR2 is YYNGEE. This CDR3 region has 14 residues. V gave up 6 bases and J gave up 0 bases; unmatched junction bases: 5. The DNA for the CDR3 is TGTGCCAGCACCCCCGGGACAGTGAACACTGAAGCTTTCTTT. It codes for CASTPGTVNTEAFF.

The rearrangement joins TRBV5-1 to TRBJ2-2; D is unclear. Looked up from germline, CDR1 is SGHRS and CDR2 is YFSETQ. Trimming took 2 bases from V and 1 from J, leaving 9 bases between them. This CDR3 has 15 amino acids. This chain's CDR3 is CASSFASVNTGELFF. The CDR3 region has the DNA TGCGCCAGCAGCTTTGCGTCGGTGAACACCGGGGAGCTGTTTTTT.

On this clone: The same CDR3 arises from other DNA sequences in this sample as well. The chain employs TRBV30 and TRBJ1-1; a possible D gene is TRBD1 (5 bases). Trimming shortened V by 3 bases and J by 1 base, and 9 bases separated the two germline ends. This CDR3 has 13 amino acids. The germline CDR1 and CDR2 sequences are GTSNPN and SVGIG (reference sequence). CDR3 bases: TGTGCCTGGAGCCAACAGGAGAACACTGAAGCTTTCTTT. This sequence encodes CAWSQQENTEAFF.

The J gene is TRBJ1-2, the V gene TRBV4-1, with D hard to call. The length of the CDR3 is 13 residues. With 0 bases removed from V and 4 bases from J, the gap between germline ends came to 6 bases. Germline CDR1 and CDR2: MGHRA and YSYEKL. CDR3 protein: CASSQESGYGYTF. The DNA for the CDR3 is TGCGCCAGCAGCCAAGAGTCCGGCTATGGCTACACCTTC.

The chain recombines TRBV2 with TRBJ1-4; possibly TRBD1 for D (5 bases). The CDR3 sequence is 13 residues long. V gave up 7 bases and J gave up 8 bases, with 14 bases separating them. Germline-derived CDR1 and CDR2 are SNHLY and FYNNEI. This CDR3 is CASMGGVMEKLFF. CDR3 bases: TGTGCCAGCATGGGGGGGGTGATGGAAAAACTGTTTTTT.

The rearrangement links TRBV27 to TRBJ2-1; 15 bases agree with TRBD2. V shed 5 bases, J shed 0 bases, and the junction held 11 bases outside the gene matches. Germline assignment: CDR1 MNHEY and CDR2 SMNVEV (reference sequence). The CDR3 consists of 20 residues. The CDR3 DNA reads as TGTGCCAGCAGTATGCGGACTAGCGGGAGGGCCCTGAGCTCCTACAATGAGCAGTTCTTC. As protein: CASSMRTSGRALSSYNEQFF.

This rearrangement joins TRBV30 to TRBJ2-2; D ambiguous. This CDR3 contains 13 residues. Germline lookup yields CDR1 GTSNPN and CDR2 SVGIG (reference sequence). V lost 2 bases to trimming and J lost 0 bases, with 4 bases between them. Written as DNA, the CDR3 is TGTGCCTGGAGTCTCCCGAACACCGGGGAGCTGTTTTTT. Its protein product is CAWSLPNTGELFF.

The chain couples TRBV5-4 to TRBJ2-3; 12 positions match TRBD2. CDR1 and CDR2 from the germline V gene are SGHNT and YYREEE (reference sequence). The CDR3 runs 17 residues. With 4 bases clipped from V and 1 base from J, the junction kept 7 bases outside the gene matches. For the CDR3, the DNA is TGTGCCAGCAGCCCAGGACTAGCGGGGAGCGGCACAGATACGCAGTATTTT. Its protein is CASSPGLAGSGTDTQYF. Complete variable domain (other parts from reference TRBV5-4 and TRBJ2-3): ETGVTQSPTHLIKTRGQQVTLRCSSQSGHNTVSWYQQALGQGPQFIFQYYREEENGRGNFPPRFSGLQFPNYSSELNVNALELDDSALYLCASSPGLAGSGTDTQYFGPGTRLTVL.

In nucleotides, the CDR3 is TGTGCCAGCAGTTACTCGACTAGCGGGGGTTACAATGAGCAGTTCTTC. Translated, it gives CASSYSTSGGYNEQFF. The chain couples TRBV6-6 to TRBJ2-1, with 12 bases fitting TRBD2. V shed 0 bases, J shed 4 bases, and the junction held 1 base outside the gene matches. The CDR3 runs to 16 residues. Germline lookup yields CDR1 MNHNY and CDR2 SVGAGI (reference sequence).

The CDR3 protein is CASSLMTGGNEKLFF. CDR3 nucleotides: TGTGCCAGCAGCTTAATGACAGGGGGGAATGAAAAACTGTTTTTT. The chain uses TRBV11-2 and TRBJ1-4; 9 nucleotides agree with TRBD1. The CDR3 has 15 residues. Germline CDR1 and CDR2: SGHAT and FQNNGV. With 2 bases clipped from V and 5 bases from J, the junction kept 3 bases outside the gene matches.

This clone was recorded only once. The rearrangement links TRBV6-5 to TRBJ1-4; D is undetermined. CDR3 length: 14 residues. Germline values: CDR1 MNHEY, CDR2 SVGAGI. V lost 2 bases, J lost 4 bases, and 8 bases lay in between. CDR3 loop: CASSYGGINEKLFF. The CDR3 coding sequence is TGTGCCAGCAGTTACGGAGGGATTAATGAAAAACTGTTTTTT.

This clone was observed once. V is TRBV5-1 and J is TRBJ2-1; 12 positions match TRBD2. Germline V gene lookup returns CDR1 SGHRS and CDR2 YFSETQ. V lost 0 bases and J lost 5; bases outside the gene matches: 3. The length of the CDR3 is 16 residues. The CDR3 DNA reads TGCGCCAGCAGCTTGGTGCTAGCGGGAGGGAACAATGAGCAGTTCTTC. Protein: CASSLVLAGGNNEQFF. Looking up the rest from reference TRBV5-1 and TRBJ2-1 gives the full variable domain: KAGVTQTPRYLIKTRGQQVTLSCSPISGHRSVSWYQQTPGQGLQFLFEYFSETQRNKGNFPGRFSGRQFSNSRSEMNVSTLELGDSALYLCASSLVLAGGNNEQFFGPGTRLTVL.

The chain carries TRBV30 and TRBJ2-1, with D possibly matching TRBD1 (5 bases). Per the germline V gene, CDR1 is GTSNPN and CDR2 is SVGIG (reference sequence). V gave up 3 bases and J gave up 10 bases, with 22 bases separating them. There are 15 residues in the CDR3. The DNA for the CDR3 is TGTGCCTGGAGCCGTACGGGTGTCCCCAGGGAAGAGCAGTTCTTC. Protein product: CAWSRTGVPREEQFF.

The CDR3 DNA reads TGTGCCAGCAGCTTGACAGGCGGAGGCACAGATACGCAGTATTTT. Its translation: CASSLTGGGTDTQYF. V and J are TRBV7-2 and TRBJ2-3; TRBD1 might be the D (6 bases). From germline, CDR1 is SGHTA and CDR2 FQGNSA. The CDR3 sequence is 15 residues long. V lost 3 bases, J lost 1 base, and 11 bases lay in between.

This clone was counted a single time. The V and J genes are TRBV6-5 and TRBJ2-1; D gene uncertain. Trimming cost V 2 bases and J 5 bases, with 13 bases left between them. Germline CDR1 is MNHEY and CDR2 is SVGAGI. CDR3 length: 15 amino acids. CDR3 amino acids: CASSYPQAPHNEQFF. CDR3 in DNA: TGTGCCAGCAGTTACCCTCAGGCCCCACACAATGAGCAGTTCTTC.